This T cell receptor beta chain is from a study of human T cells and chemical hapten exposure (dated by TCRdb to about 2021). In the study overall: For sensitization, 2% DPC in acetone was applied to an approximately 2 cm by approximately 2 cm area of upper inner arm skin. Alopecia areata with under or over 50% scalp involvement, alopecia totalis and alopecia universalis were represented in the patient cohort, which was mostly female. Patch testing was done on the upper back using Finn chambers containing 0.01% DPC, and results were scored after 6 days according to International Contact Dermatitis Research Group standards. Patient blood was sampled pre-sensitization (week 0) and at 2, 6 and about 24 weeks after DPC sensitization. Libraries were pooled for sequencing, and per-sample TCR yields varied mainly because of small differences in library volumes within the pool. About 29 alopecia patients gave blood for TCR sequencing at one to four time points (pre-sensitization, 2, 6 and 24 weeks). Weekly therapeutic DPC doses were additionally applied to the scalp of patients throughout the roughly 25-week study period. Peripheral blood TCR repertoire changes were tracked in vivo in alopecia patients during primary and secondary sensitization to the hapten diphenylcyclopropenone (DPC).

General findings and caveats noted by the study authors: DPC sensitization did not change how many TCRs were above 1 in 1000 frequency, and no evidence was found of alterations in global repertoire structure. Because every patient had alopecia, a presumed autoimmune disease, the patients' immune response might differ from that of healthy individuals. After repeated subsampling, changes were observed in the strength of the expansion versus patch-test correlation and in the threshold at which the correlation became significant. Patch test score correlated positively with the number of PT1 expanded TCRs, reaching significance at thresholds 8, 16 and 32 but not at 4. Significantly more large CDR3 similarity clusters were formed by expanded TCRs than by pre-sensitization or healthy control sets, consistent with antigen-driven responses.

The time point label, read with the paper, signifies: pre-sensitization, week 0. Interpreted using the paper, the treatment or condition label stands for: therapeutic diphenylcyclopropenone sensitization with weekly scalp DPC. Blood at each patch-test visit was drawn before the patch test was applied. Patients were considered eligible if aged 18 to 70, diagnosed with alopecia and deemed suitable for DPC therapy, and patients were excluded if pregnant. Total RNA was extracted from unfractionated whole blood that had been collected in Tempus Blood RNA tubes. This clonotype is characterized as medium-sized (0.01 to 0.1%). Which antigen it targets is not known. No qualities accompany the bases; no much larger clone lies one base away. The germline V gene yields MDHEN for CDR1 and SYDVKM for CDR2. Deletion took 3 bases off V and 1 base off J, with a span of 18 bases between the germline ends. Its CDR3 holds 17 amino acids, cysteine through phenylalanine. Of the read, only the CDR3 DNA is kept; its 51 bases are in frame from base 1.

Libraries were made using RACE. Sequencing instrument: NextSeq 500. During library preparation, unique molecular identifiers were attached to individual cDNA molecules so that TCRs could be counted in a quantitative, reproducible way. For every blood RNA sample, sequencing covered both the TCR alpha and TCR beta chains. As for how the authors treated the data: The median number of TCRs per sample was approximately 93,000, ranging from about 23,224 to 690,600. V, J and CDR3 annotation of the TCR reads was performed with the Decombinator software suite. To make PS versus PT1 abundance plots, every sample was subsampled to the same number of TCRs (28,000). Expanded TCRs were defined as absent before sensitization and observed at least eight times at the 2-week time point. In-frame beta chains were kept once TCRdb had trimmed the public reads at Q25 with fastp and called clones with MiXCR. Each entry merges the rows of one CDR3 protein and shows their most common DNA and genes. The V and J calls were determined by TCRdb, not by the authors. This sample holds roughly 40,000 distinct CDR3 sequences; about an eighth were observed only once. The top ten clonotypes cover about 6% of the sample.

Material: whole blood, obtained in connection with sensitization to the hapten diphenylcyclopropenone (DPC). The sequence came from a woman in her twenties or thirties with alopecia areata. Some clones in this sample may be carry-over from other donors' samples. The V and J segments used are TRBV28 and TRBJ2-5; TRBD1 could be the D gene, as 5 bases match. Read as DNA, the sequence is TGTGCCAGCAGTTTCTTGGGCAGGGTTGCGATCCAAGAGACCCAGTACTTC. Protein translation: CASSFLGRVAIQETQYF.